The 30 T cell receptor beta chains presented below share a single source sample, sequenced in a study of beta chain features in type 1 diabetes. Expressed TCRB transcripts were sequenced because the isolated RNA had all been reverse transcribed beforehand. Assay: immunoSEQ multiplex PCR; the TCRdb copy retains only in-frame clones and omits some. The data show under 950,000 clones, roughly 15% seen once. Sequencing used naive CD4+ T cells from blood. The receptors were gathered from a woman aged 18-35 years in good health.

This clone was picked up a small number of times. This sequence joins TRBV5-1 and TRBJ2-6; unclear D gene. Trimming removed 6 bases at V and 0 bases at J, with 7 bases between. Germline CDR1 is SGHRS and CDR2 is YFSETQ. The CDR3 has 14 residues. This CDR3 reads CASTRNSGANVLTF. In DNA, the CDR3 is TGCGCCAGCACGAGGAACTCTGGGGCCAACGTCCTGACTTTC. The full variable domain, in which reference TRBV5-1 and TRBJ2-6 provide the parts outside the CDR3, is KAGVTQTPRYLIKTRGQQVTLSCSPISGHRSVSWYQQTPGQGLQFLFEYFSETQRNKGNFPGRFSGRQFSNSRSEMNVSTLELGDSALYLCASTRNSGANVLTFGAGSRLTVL.

To note about this clone: A much larger clone sits a single nucleotide away, making a read error possible. The sample holds other DNA sequences that translate to the same CDR3. This sequence joins TRBV28 and TRBJ2-6; D is ambiguous. The ends were cut back, 2 bases at V and 0 bases at J, with 2 bases in the middle. Germline V gene lookup returns CDR1 MDHEN and CDR2 SYDVKM. The CDR3 length is 14 residues. The CDR3 sequence: CASSLSSGANVLTF. The CDR3 nucleotides are TGTGCCAGCAGTTTAAGCTCTGGGGCCAACGTCCTGACTTTC.

On this clone itself: This sample also contains other DNA sequences that code for the same CDR3. This chain uses TRBV9 with TRBJ2-5, with a possible D match to TRBD2 (6 bases). This CDR3 is built from 15 residues. V was shortened by 0 bases and J by 2 bases, with 11 bases between the two germline ends. Germline V gene sequence: CDR1 SGDLS, CDR2 YYNGEE. The CDR3 protein is CASSVGLAEQETQYF. CDR3 nucleotide sequence: TGTGCCAGCAGCGTAGGATTAGCGGAGCAAGAGACCCAGTACTTC.

V gene TRBV21-1 combines with J gene TRBJ1-5. TRBV21-1 is described as a pseudogene. CDR3 length: 15 amino acids. CDR3 region: CASSNRGYSNQPQHF. The CDR3 region has the DNA TGTGCCAGCAGCAATAGAGGTTATAGCAATCAGCCCCAGCATTTT.

The rearrangement joins TRBV5-4 to TRBJ2-1; possibly TRBD1 for D (5 bases). Trimming removed 4 bases at V and 8 bases at J, with 16 bases between. CDR3 length: 14 amino acids. Germline values: CDR1 SGHNT, CDR2 YYREEE (reference sequence). CDR3 in DNA: TGTGCCAGCAGCCATCGACAGAGGACCGATGAGCAGTTCTTC. It yields the protein CASSHRQRTDEQFF.

This chain joins TRBV4-1 and TRBJ2-5, with TRBD1 matching 8 bases. Per the germline V gene, CDR1 is MGHRA and CDR2 is YSYEKL. V shed 3 bases, J shed 5 bases, and the junction held 8 bases outside the gene matches. This CDR3 spans 15 amino acids. The DNA for the CDR3 is TGCGCCAGCAGCCACGGAGGACAGGGCGGGGAGACCCAGTACTTC. Translated, it gives CASSHGGQGGETQYF.

This clone was found a few times. Other DNA variants within this sample encode the same CDR3. V and J are TRBV7-2 and TRBJ2-7, with 9 bases aligning to TRBD2. Germline V gene data show CDR1 as SGHTA and CDR2 as FQGNSA. The CDR3 covers 13 residues. V lost 5 bases, J lost 3 bases, and 2 bases stayed unmatched. CDR3 region: CASSISGSYEQYF. The CDR3 nucleotides are TGTGCCAGCAGCATTAGCGGGAGCTACGAGCAGTACTTC.

The chain links TRBV28 to TRBJ1-5; unclear D gene. V was pared by 5 bases and J by 0 bases, with 17 bases between. Germline CDR1 MDHEN, CDR2 SYDVKM. This CDR3 comprises 17 residues. In DNA form, the CDR3 reads TGTGCCAGCAGTCCCGTTTACTATGGTGATAGCAATCAGCCCCAGCATTTT. It codes for CASSPVYYGDSNQPQHF.

The V and J genes are TRBV6-1 and TRBJ2-2, with a possible D match to TRBD2 (5 bases). This CDR3 comprises 14 residues. The germline gives CDR1 MNHNS, CDR2 SASEGT. The germline V and J ends were trimmed by 2 bases and 7 bases, with 11 bases remaining between them. CDR3 DNA sequence: TGTGCCAGCAGTGAATTAGGGAGATACGGGGAGCTGTTTTTT. It specifies CASSELGRYGELFF.

The chain has TRBV11-2 and TRBJ2-1; the D gene could be TRBD1 or TRBD2 (5 bases each). The ends were cut back, 5 bases at V and 7 bases at J, with 9 bases in the middle. There are 12 residues in the CDR3. Germline-derived CDR1 and CDR2 are SGHAT and FQNNGV. The CDR3, as DNA: TGTGCCAGCAGCAGATGGGGGAATGAGCAGTTCTTC. Protein sequence: CASSRWGNEQFF.

This rearrangement joins TRBV11-2 to TRBJ2-1, with 10 bases identical to TRBD2. CDR1 is SGHAT, CDR2 FQNNGV, per germline. The CDR3 runs 13 residues. V shed 4 bases, J shed 15 bases, and the junction held 9 bases outside the gene matches. CDR3 bases: TGTGCCAGCAGCTGGAAAGCGGGAGGGCCTCTGTTCTTC. Translating it yields CASSWKAGGPLFF.

The V gene is TRBV6-5, the J gene TRBJ2-1; no definite D call. The CDR3 runs to 14 residues. V was trimmed by 2 bases and J by 4 bases, leaving 9 bases between them. Germline V lookup: CDR1 MNHEY, CDR2 SVGAGI. The CDR3 sequence is CASSYGGRYNEQFF. The CDR3 DNA follows: TGTGCCAGCAGTTACGGCGGCCGTTACAATGAGCAGTTCTTC.

The chain joins TRBV10-3 to TRBJ1-3; D is uncertain. Germline CDR1 is ENHRY and CDR2 is SYGVKD. V lost 10 bases to trimming and J lost 0 bases, with 10 bases between them. The CDR3 sequence is 13 residues long. CDR3 bases: TGTGCCACCCAAGGAATCTCTGGAAACACCATATATTTT. Translated: CATQGISGNTIYF.

This clone was seen more than once but under ten times. This sequence joins TRBV6-5 and TRBJ2-1; perhaps TRBD2 as D (6 bases). From germline, CDR1 is MNHEY and CDR2 SVGAGI. CDR3 length: 15 amino acids. V gave up 0 bases and J gave up 10 bases, with 16 bases separating them. CDR3 sequence (DNA): TGTGCCAGCAGTTACTCACCTAGCGAAGTCGAAGAGCAGTTCTTC. Protein product: CASSYSPSEVEEQFF.

This chain connects TRBV15 to TRBJ2-3, with 12 positions matching TRBD2. Germline values: CDR1 LNHNV, CDR2 YYDKDF (reference sequence). The CDR3 is 17 residues long. J lost 5 bases, V lost 0 bases, and 6 bases had no gene match. DNA of the CDR3: TGTGCCACCAGCAGAGATTCTAGCGGGAGGGCCGGAGATACGCAGTATTTT. Translation gives CATSRDSSGRAGDTQYF.

J is TRBJ2-7 and V is TRBV6-6; tentatively, D is TRBD1 (7 bases). The CDR3 is 15 residues long. The germline V and J ends were trimmed by 2 bases and 9 bases, with 20 bases remaining between them. Germline CDR1 and CDR2: MNHNY and SVGAGI (reference sequence). CDR3: CASSYQGQRGVWQYF. The CDR3 DNA follows: TGTGCCAGCAGTTACCAGGGACAGAGGGGGGTTTGGCAGTACTTC.

This clone was seen a few times. V is TRBV7-3 and J is TRBJ2-2; the match to TRBD1 covers 7 bases. Trimming took 5 bases from V and 6 from J; bases not matched to a gene: 9. The germline CDR1 and CDR2 sequences are SGHTA and FQGTGA. The CDR3 is 15 amino acids. CDR3 nucleotide sequence: TGTGCCAGCAGCCCCCATACAGGGGTGGCCGGGGAGCTGTTTTTT. This gives the protein CASSPHTGVAGELFF.

This clone has only a few counts. The V and J genes are TRBV28 and TRBJ2-3; perhaps TRBD2 as D (6 bases). CDR1 and CDR2 (germline): MDHEN, SYDVKM. CDR3 length equals 13 residues. The V gene lost 5 bases and the J gene lost 8 bases, with 14 bases spanning the gap. The CDR3, as DNA: TGTGCCAGCAGTGCCAGCCTAGCGCGTACGCAGTATTTT. Amino acid sequence: CASSASLARTQYF.

Details on this clone: Other nucleotide sequences from this sample produce the same CDR3. The V and J genes are TRBV7-2 and TRBJ2-1; D gene uncertain. Germline CDR1 and CDR2: SGHTA and FQGNSA. The CDR3 runs 15 residues. V lost 0 bases to trimming and J lost 4 bases, with 10 bases between them. In DNA, the CDR3 is TGTGCCAGCAGCTTAGCGGGCGGTCGGTACAATGAGCAGTTCTTC. This translates into CASSLAGGRYNEQFF. Full variable domain (outside the CDR3, taken from reference TRBV7-2 and TRBJ2-1): GAGVSQSPSNKVTEKGKDVELRCDPISGHTALYWYRQSLGQGLEFLIYFQGNSAPDKSGLPSDRFSAERTGGSVSTLTIQRTQQEDSAVYLCASSLAGGRYNEQFFGPGTRLTVL.

Concerning this clone: In the same sample, other DNA sequences code for this CDR3. The chain is built from TRBV18 and TRBJ2-1, with D perhaps matching TRBD1 (6 bases). This CDR3 has 15 residues. Germline V gene data show CDR1 as KGHSH and CDR2 as LQKENI. V dropped 5 bases and J dropped 0 bases, with 11 bases sitting between them. The CDR3 spells CASSKGQSSYNEQFF. CDR3 coding DNA: TGTGCCAGCTCAAAAGGACAGAGCTCCTACAATGAGCAGTTCTTC.

The chain is built from TRBV28 and TRBJ2-7, with TRBD2 matching over 13 bases. The CDR3 sequence is 15 residues long. J lost 6 bases, V lost 5 bases, and 7 bases had no gene match. Germline V lookup: CDR1 MDHEN, CDR2 SYDVKM. The CDR3 loop reads CASSPPGLAGLEQYF. CDR3 in DNA: TGTGCCAGCAGTCCACCGGGACTAGCGGGGCTCGAGCAGTACTTC.

Here the CDR3 reads CASSSVPGDTEAFF. The CDR3 region has the DNA TGCGCCAGCAGCTCGGTGCCAGGTGACACTGAAGCTTTCTTT. The chain couples TRBV5-1 to TRBJ1-1; no firm D call. The CDR3 spans 14 residues. Germline CDR1 is SGHRS and CDR2 is YFSETQ. Trimming pared 3 bases from V and 3 bases from J, leaving 12 bases between.

This clone was counted a few times. CDR3 bases: TGTGCCATCAAAGGGACTCCGAACACCGGGGAGCTGTTTTTT. Its protein is CAIKGTPNTGELFF. The chain employs TRBV10-3 and TRBJ2-2, with a weak D call TRBD2 (6 bases). The V and J ends lost 7 bases and 0 bases respectively, with 9 bases between them. Germline assignment: CDR1 ENHRY and CDR2 SYGVKD. This CDR3 has 14 amino acids.

The genes are TRBV19 and TRBJ2-7; possibly TRBD2 for D (6 bases). CDR1 is LNHDA, CDR2 SQIVND, per germline (reference sequence). This CDR3 is 14 amino acids long. V shed 8 bases and J shed 0 bases, with 14 bases lying between them. The DNA of the CDR3 is TGTGCCAGTGGAGCCGGGACTGCCTCCTACGAGCAGTACTTC. Its protein is CASGAGTASYEQYF. The full variable domain, its missing parts supplied by reference TRBV19 and TRBJ2-7, is DGGITQSPKYLFRKEGQNVTLSCEQNLNHDAMYWYRQDPGQGLRLIYYSQIVNDFQKGDIAEGYSVSREKKESFPLTVTSAQKNPTAFYLCASGAGTASYEQYFGPGTRLTVT.

This clone occurred a few times. CDR3 coding DNA: TGTGCCAGCAGCCCGTACGGACTAGCTCGTCGTCACCAAGAGACCCAGTACTTC. Translated: CASSPYGLARRHQETQYF. This chain links TRBV14 with TRBJ2-5; 8 bases align to TRBD2. Per germline, CDR1 SGHDN and CDR2 FVKESK. CDR3 length: 18 amino acids. J lost 0 bases, V lost 4 bases, and 13 bases had no gene match.

The J gene is TRBJ2-3, the V gene TRBV5-5; unclear D gene. Germline V gene lookup returns CDR1 SGHKS and CDR2 YYEKEE (reference sequence). The CDR3 has 12 amino acids. V lost 0 bases and J lost 3, with 2 bases in between. The CDR3 bases are TGTGCCAGCAGCTTGGCGACAGATACGCAGTATTTT. Residues: CASSLATDTQYF.

This chain links TRBV6-5 with TRBJ2-2; TRBD1 agrees at 7 bases. CDR1 is MNHEY and CDR2 is SVGAGI in the germline V gene. The CDR3 has 16 residues. After removal of 4 bases from V and 5 bases from J, the junction contained 10 bases not matched to a gene. The CDR3 coding sequence is TGTGCCAGCAGTTCCCATCGGACAGGAGTTACCGGGGAGCTGTTTTTT. Its translation is CASSSHRTGVTGELFF.

This clone appeared a few times. This chain uses TRBV11-1 with TRBJ2-3, with 13 positions matching TRBD2. The CDR3 loop spans 16 amino acids. With 6 bases clipped from V and 8 bases from J, the junction kept 11 bases outside the gene matches. Per germline, CDR1 SGHAT and CDR2 FQDESV (reference sequence). In DNA form, the CDR3 reads TGTGCCAGCAGTTCCGCGTGGACTAGCGGGAGAACTACGCAGTATTTT. It encodes CASSSAWTSGRTTQYF.

The rearrangement uses TRBV5-1 and TRBJ1-3; D is perhaps TRBD1 (6 bases). The V gene's germline CDR1 is SGHRS and CDR2 YFSETQ. Trimming removed 2 bases at V and 1 base at J, with 7 bases between. The CDR3 totals 14 residues. CDR3 sequence (DNA): TGCGCCAGCAGCTTCGGACAGTCTGGAAACACCATATATTTT. Translated, it gives CASSFGQSGNTIYF. Combining the CDR3 with reference TRBV5-1 and TRBJ1-3 gives the whole variable domain KAGVTQTPRYLIKTRGQQVTLSCSPISGHRSVSWYQQTPGQGLQFLFEYFSETQRNKGNFPGRFSGRQFSNSRSEMNVSTLELGDSALYLCASSFGQSGNTIYFGEGSWLTVV.

This clone has just a few counts. V is TRBV5-8 and J is TRBJ1-3, with TRBD1 matching over 9 bases. With V trimmed by 7 bases and J by 4 bases, 0 bases remained unmatched. From germline, CDR1 is SGHTS and CDR2 YDEGEE. The CDR3 loop spans 12 amino acids. As DNA, the CDR3 is TGTGCCAGCGGGACAGGGGGAAACACCATATATTTT. It yields the protein CASGTGGNTIYF.